This record covers a single T cell receptor beta chain. Measured with immunoSEQ multiplex PCR; TCRdb has only the in-frame clones, and not every one. This table holds about 68,000 clones, 70% to 90% found once. These data originate in a study of blood T cell repertoires in COVID-19. Across the whole study: Specimens from acute and convalescent COVID-19 originated in the United States, Italy and Spain.

Germline CDR1 SNHLY, CDR2 FYNNEI. The CDR3 spans 12 residues. Between the trimmed V and J ends, which lost 3 bases and 2 bases, there was a span of 5 bases. Sequencing was done on a sample of peripheral blood. The sequence was obtained from a man aged 45-65 years with acute or convalescent COVID-19. The chain couples TRBV2 to TRBJ2-7; no clear D gene. CDR3 in amino acids: CASSEAPYEQYF. CDR3 DNA sequence: TGTGCCAGCAGTGAGGCACCCTACGAGCAGTACTTC.